This TCR beta chain was found in a study of radiotherapy plus CTLA-4 blockade in lung cancer. Overall study findings and caveats: TCR clones from tumors expanded in blood after radiotherapy plus ipilimumab.

To note about this clone: The target antigen is unknown.

Trimming pared 1 base from V and 6 bases from J, leaving 17 bases between. The germline V gene encodes CDR1 SGHAT and CDR2 FQNNGV. The CDR3 is 16 residues long. Profiled with immunoSEQ multiplex PCR; TCRdb holds only in-frame clones, not every one. The data contain around 110,000 clones, under 90% of them singletons. The chain is built from TRBV11-2 and TRBJ2-3; D is possibly TRBD1 (7 bases). The TCR comes from a human donor with non-small cell lung cancer that progressed on radiotherapy plus ipilimumab. Some clones in this sample may be carry-over from other donors' samples. This specimen consisted of peripheral blood, obtained from a patient treated with radiotherapy plus ipilimumab. The chain's CDR3 is CASSLGSGGLVDTQYF. The CDR3 bases are TGTGCCAGCAGCTTAGGTTCAGGGGGACTGGTGGATACGCAGTATTTT. The entire variable domain, with the rest obtained from reference TRBV11-2 and TRBJ2-3, is as follows: EAGVAQSPRYKIIEKRQSVAFWCNPISGHATLYWYQQILGQGPKLLIQFQNNGVVDDSQLPKDRFSAERLKGVDSTLKIQPAKLEDSAVYLCASSLGSGGLVDTQYFGPGTRLTVL.